Given below is one TCR beta chain in context. Its antigen is currently not known. Base qualities are missing; no much larger clone stands one base away. The immunoSEQ Assay, a bias-controlled multiplex PCR, was used to amplify TCRbeta CDR3 regions from genomic DNA. Concerning the study's data processing: Within the assay, amplification of reference gene primers was used to estimate how many nucleated cells each sample contained. Sequence reads were collapsed and filtered to measure the absolute abundance of every unique TCRbeta CDR3 rearrangement. Productive Simpson clonality was computed per sample as the square root of Simpson's diversity index over productive rearrangements. TCRdb holds this immuneACCESS table with in-frame rearrangements only. Some clones are missing; in checked studies, unresolved V genes explain under half, and the rest has no known cause. V, J and clone size are those of that table, while D and trimming were read from the DNA. For this sample there are about 200,000 clones; approximately 83% appear just once. The ten largest clones add up to approximately 7.9% of the sample.

The data are from a study of blood T cell repertoires in COVID-19 (dated by TCRdb to about 2020). For the study in its entirety: Samples covering the acute and convalescent phases of COVID-19 were provided by collaborators in the United States, Italy and Spain. Nearly every sample came with metadata listing a de-identified subject ID, COVID-19 status, age in years and sex. Where available, HLA class I and class II types were obtained from metadata supplied by the sample provider rather than from assay-based typing. Deeply sampled blood TCRbeta repertoires from subjects exposed to, actively infected with, or recovered from COVID-19 were included in the dataset. The material from the prospective study consisted of cDNA or gDNA derived from T cells, B-cell-depleted T cells, or PBMCs. The samples were drawn from two sources: the first 160 participants of the ongoing ImmuneRACE study, and 1,000 to 1,500 subjects contributed by 6 global collaborators. The repertoires were made available in a free public database intended to serve as a resource for research on the immune response to SARS-CoV-2.

Paper-wide results and their limitations: The amount of clinical and demographic metadata varied by source and participant and was provided uncurated.

Cut back by 6 bases and 8 bases, the V and J ends lie 10 bases apart. The germline V gene specifies SGHTA as CDR1 and FQGNSA as CDR2. Including cysteine and phenylalanine, the CDR3 has 11 amino acids. Only the CDR3 portion is preserved as DNA: 33 bases, with reading frame beginning at the first base. Participants in the prospective study were aged 18 to 89 years, lived in more than 20 United States geographic areas, and enrolled through a virtual design. To assign participants to cohorts, the prospective study relied on clinical history that participants themselves reported in a screening survey and a study questionnaire. Recovered participants in ImmuneRACE Cohort 3 were defined by two consecutive negative NP/OP PCR tests, clearance by a healthcare professional, or resolution of symptoms. Mobile phlebotomists in the prospective study collected whole blood, serum and a nasopharyngeal or oropharyngeal swab from every participant. Participants in the prospective study had the option to provide additional blood draws and questionnaires over an approximately two-month period. Blood samples from the prospective study were shipped frozen or at room temperature prior to DNA extraction.

This clonotype was obtained from a man aged 35-49 years who had recovered from COVID-19. Sequencing used PBMCs or T cells enriched from blood (not recorded which). The chain employs TRBV7-2 and TRBJ1-1; the D gene is possibly TRBD1, with 6 bases matching. The CDR3 in this case is CASSNTGEAFF. The bases read TGTGCCAGCAGTAATACAGGGGAAGCTTTCTTT. The CDR3 plus the reference TRBV7-2 and TRBJ1-1 genes for the other parts give the full variable domain: GAGVSQSPSNKVTEKGKDVELRCDPISGHTALYWYRQSLGQGLEFLIYFQGNSAPDKSGLPSDRFSAERTGGSVSTLTIQRTQQEDSAVYLCASSNTGEAFFGQGTRLTVV.